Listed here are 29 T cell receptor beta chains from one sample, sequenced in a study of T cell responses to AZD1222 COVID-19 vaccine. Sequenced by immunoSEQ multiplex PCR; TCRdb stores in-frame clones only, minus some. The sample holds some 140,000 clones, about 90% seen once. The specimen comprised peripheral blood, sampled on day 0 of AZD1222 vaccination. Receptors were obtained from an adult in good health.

The DNA of the CDR3 is TGTGCCAGCAGCTTAGCGCTCGCCCATCGGGGTGAAAAACTGTTTTTT. Translating it yields CASSLALAHRGEKLFF. The rearrangement links TRBV7-9 to TRBJ1-4; the D is unclear. Looked up from germline, CDR1 is SEHNR and CDR2 is FQNEAQ (reference sequence). V dropped 0 bases and J dropped 7 bases, with 15 bases sitting between them. The CDR3 is 16 amino acids.

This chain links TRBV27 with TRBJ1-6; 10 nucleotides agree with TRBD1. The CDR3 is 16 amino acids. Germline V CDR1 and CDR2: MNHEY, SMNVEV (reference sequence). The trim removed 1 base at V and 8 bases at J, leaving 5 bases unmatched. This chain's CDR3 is CASSLLGGTGDSPLHF. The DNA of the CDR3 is TGTGCCAGCAGTTTATTAGGGGGGACAGGGGATTCACCCCTCCACTTT.

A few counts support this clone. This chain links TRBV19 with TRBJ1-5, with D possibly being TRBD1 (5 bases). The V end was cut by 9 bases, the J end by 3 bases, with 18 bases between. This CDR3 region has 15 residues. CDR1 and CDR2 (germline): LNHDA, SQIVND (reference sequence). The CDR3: CASRGGSIDNQPQHF. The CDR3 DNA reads TGTGCCAGCCGCGGGGGTAGTATAGACAATCAGCCCCAGCATTTT.

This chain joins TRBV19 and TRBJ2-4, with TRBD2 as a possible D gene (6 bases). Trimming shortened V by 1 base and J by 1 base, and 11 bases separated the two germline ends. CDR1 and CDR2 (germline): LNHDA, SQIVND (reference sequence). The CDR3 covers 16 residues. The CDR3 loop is CASSIARAGAKNIQYF. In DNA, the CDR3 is TGTGCCAGTAGTATAGCTAGGGCGGGGGCCAAAAACATTCAGTACTTC.

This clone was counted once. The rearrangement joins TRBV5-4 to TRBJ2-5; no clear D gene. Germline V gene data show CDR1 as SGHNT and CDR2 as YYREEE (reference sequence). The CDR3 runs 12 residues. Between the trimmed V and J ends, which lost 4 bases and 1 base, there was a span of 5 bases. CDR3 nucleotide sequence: TGTGCCAGCAGCCGAACCCAAGAGACCCAGTACTTC. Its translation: CASSRTQETQYF.

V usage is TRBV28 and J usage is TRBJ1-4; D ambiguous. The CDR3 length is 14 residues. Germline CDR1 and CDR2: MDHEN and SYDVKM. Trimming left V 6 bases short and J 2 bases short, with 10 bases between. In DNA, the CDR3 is TGTGCCAGCAGATCCACCGGGACTAATGAAAAACTGTTTTTT. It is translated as CASRSTGTNEKLFF.

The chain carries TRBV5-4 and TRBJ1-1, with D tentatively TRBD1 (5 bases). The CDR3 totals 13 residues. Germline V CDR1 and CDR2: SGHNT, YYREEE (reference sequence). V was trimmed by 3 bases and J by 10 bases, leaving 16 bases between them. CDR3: CASSYRDSWAAFF. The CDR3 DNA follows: TGTGCCAGCAGCTACCGGGACTCCTGGGCAGCTTTCTTT.

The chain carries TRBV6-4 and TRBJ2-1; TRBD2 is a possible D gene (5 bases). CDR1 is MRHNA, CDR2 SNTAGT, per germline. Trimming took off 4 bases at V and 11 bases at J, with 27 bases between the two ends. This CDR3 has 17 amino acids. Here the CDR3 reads CASSAGIGVGPYPKQFF. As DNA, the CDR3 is TGTGCCAGCAGTGCGGGGATTGGTGTTGGGCCCTACCCGAAGCAGTTCTTC.

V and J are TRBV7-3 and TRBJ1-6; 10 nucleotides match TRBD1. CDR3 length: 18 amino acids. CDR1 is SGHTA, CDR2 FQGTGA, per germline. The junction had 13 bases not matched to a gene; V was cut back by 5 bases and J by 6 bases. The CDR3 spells CASSPHLDRGLSNSPLHF. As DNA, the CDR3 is TGTGCCAGCAGCCCTCATCTAGACAGGGGGCTAAGTAATTCACCCCTCCACTTT.

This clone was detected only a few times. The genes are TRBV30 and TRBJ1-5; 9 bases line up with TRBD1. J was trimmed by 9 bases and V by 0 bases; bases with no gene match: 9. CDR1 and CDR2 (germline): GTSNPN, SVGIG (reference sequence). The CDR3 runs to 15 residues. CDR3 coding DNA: TGTGCCTGGAGTGTACAAGGGACAGGGAATTCGCCCCAGCATTTT. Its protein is CAWSVQGTGNSPQHF.

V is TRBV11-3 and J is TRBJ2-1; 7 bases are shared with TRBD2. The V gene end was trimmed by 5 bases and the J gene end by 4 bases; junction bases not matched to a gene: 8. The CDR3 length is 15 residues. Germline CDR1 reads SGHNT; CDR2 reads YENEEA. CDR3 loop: CASSRASGPYNEQFF. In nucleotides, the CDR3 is TGTGCCAGCAGCCGAGCTAGCGGACCGTACAATGAGCAGTTCTTC.

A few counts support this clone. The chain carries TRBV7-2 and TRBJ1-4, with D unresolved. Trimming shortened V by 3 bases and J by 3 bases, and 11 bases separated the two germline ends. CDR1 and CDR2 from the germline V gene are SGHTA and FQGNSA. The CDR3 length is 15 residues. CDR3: CASSFIGRPNEKLFF. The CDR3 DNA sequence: TGTGCCAGCAGCTTCATCGGGCGTCCTAATGAAAAACTGTTTTTT.

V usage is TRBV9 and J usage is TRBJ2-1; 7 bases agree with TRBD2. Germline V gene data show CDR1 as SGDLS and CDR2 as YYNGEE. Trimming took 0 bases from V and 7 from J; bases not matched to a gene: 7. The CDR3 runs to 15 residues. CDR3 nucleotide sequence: TGTGCCAGCAGCGTAGTTAGTCTAGCGGTAAATGAGCAGTTCTTC. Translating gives CASSVVSLAVNEQFF.

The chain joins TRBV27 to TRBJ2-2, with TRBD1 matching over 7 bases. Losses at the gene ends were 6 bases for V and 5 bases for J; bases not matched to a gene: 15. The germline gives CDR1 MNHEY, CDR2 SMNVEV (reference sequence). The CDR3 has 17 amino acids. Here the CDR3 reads CASRPLTGTAWTGELFF. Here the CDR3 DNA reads TGTGCCAGCAGACCCTTAACCGGGACAGCATGGACCGGGGAGCTGTTTTTT.

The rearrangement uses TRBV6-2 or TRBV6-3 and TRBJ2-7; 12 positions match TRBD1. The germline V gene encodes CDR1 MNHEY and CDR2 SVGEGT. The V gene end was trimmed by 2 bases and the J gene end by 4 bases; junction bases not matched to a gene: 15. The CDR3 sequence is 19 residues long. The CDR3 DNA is TGTGCCAGCAGTTACCACCGGGACAGGGGGCACGAGACAGCGTACGAGCAGTACTTC. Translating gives CASSYHRDRGHETAYEQYF.

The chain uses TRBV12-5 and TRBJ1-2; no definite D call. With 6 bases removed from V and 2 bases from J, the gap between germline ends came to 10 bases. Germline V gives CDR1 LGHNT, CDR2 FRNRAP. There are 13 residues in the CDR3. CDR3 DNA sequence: TGTGCTAGTGGCGGCGGGATAAACTATGGCTACACCTTC. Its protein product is CASGGGINYGYTF.

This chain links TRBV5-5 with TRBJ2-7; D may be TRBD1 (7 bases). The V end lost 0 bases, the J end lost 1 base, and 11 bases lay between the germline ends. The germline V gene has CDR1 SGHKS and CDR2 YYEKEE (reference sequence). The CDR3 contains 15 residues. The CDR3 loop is CASSLAQGGSYEQYF. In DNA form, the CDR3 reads TGTGCCAGCAGCTTGGCGCAGGGGGGTTCCTACGAGCAGTACTTC. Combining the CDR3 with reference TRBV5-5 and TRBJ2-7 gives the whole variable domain DAGVTQSPTHLIKTRGQQVTLRCSPISGHKSVSWYQQVLGQGPQFIFQYYEKEERGRGNFPDRFSARQFPNYSSELNVNALLLGDSALYLCASSLAQGGSYEQYFGPGTRLTVT.

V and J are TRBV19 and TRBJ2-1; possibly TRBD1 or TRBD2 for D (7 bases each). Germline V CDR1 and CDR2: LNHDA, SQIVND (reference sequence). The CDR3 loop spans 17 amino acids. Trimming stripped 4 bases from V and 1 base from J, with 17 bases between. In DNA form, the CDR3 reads TGTGCCAGTAGTAAGGGGGCGGGACTACCGTCCTACAATGAGCAGTTCTTC. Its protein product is CASSKGAGLPSYNEQFF.

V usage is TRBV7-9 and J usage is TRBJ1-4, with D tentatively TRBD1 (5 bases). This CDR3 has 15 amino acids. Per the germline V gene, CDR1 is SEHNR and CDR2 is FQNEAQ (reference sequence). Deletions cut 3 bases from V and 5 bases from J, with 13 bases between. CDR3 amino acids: CASSFGGIRNEKLFF. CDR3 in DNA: TGTGCCAGCAGCTTTGGGGGGATAAGGAATGAAAAACTGTTTTTT.

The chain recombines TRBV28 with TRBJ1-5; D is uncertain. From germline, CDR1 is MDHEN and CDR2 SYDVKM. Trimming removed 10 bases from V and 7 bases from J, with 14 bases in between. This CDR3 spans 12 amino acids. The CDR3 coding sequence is TGTGCCACCAGAGGAGTTGGACAGCCCCAGCATTTT. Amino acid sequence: CATRGVGQPQHF.

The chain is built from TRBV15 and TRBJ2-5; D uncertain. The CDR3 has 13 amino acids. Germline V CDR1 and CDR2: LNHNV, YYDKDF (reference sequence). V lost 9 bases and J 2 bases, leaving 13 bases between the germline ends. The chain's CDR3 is CATAATLQETQYF. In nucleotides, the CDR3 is TGTGCCACGGCGGCTACCCTGCAAGAGACCCAGTACTTC.

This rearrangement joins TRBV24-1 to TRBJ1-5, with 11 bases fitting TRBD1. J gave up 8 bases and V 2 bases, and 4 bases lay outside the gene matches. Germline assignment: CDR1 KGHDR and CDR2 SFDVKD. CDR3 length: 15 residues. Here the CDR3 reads CATSDSGTGGEPQHF. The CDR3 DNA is TGTGCCACCAGTGATTCCGGGACAGGGGGAGAGCCCCAGCATTTT.

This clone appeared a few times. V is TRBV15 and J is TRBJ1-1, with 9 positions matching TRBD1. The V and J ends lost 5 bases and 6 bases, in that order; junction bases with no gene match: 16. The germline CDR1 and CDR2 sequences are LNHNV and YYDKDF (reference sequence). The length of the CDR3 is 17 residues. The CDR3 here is CATSSPGTGTGLAEAFF. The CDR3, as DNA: TGTGCCACCAGCTCTCCCGGGACAGGGACTGGGTTAGCTGAAGCTTTCTTT. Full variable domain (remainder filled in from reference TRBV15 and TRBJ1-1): DAMVIQNPRYQVTQFGKPVTLSCSQTLNHNVMYWYQQKSSQAPKLLFHYYDKDFNNEADTPDNFQSRRPNTSFCFLDIRSPGLGDTAMYLCATSSPGTGTGLAEAFFGQGTRLTVV.

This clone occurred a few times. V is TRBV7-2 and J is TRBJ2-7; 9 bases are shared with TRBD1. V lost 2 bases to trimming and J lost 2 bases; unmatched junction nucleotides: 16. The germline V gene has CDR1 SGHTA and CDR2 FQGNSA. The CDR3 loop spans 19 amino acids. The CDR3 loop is CASSLSRLGTGFETYEQYF. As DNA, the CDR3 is TGTGCCAGCAGCTTAAGTAGATTGGGGACAGGGTTCGAAACCTACGAGCAGTACTTC.

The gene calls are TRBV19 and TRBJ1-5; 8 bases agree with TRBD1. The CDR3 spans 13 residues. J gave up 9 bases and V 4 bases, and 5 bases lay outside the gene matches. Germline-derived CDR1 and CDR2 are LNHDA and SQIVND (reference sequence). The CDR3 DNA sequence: TGTGCCAGTAGTAAGGCAGGGGGCGGGCCCCAGCATTTT. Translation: CASSKAGGGPQHF.

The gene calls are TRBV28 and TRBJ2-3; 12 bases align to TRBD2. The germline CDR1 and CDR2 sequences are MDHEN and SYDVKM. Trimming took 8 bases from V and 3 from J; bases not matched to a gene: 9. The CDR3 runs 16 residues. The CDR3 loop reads CASEGLAGGPTDTQYF. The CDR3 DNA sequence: TGTGCCAGCGAGGGGCTAGCGGGAGGGCCGACAGATACGCAGTATTTT.

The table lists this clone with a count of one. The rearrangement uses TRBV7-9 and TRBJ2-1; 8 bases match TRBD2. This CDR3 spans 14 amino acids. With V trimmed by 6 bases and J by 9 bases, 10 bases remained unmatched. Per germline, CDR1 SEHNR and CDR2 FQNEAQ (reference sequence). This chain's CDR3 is CASSWAREEGEQFF. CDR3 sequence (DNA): TGTGCCAGCAGTTGGGCGCGGGAGGAGGGTGAGCAGTTCTTC.

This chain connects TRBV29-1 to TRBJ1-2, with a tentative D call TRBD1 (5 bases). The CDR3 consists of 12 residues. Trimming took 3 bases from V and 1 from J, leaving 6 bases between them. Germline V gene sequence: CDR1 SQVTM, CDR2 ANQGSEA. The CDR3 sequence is CSVDDSNYGYTF. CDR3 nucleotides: TGCAGCGTTGATGACAGTAACTATGGCTACACCTTC. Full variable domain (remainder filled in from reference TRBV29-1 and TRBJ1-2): SAVISQKPSRDICQRGTSLTIQCQVDSQVTMMFWYRQQPGQSLTLIATANQGSEATYESGFVIDKFPISRPNLTFSTLTVSNMSPEDSSIYLCSVDDSNYGYTFGSGTRLTVV.

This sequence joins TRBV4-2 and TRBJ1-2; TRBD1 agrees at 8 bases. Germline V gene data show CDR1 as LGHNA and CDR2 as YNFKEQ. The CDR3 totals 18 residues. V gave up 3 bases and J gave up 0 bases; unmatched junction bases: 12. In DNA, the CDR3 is TGTGCCAGCAGCCATTTACTAGGGACAGGCCCAGCTAACTATGGCTACACCTTC. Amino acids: CASSHLLGTGPANYGYTF.